Listed here are 12 T cell receptor beta chains from one sample, sequenced in a study of spatial heterogeneity in lung cancer. Study-wide points: Expanded intratumoral alpha and beta TCR counts tracked tumor mutation counts.

TCRdb reprocessed the 5' RACE reads with MiXCR, giving one entry per CDR3 protein. The data show about 27,000 distinct CDR3 sequences, more than 5.5% seen once. For these TCRs, the target antigens are not known. Time point: sample taken at primary tumor resection. Sequences were derived from lung tumor tissue, sampled at surgery. The receptor set was obtained from a male donor with early-stage non-small cell lung cancer.

This clonotype was counted many times. This sequence joins TRBV10-3 and TRBJ2-5; TRBD1 aligns across 7 bases. Trimming took 4 bases from V and 4 from J; bases not matched to a gene: 6. The CDR3 loop spans 14 amino acids. Per the germline V gene, CDR1 is ENHRY and CDR2 is SYGVKD. The chain's CDR3 is CAISGQGVGETQYF. CDR3 bases: TGTGCCATCAGTGGACAGGGTGTGGGAGAGACCCAGTACTTC.

This clonotype was picked up many times. The V call is TRBV20-1, the J call TRBJ2-7, with a weak D call TRBD2 (7 bases). Between the trimmed V and J ends, which lost 6 bases and 2 bases, there was a span of 23 bases. In germline, CDR1 is DFQATT, CDR2 SNEGSKA (reference sequence). The CDR3 has 16 amino acids. The CDR3, as DNA: TGCAGTGCCAATCAAAATTACGGGGGGCTCCCCTACGAGCAGTACTTC. The encoded protein is CSANQNYGGLPYEQYF.

With regard to this clonotype: With a much larger clone just one base away, this may be a read error. Here the CDR3 DNA reads TGTGTCACCAGCACCGAAGGATCTGGGGCCAACGTCCTGACTTTC. It yields the protein CVTSTEGSGANVLTF. The chain links TRBV15 to TRBJ2-6; D remains unclear. The CDR3 sequence is 15 residues long. The germline CDR1 and CDR2 sequences are LNHNV and YYDKDF (reference sequence).

This clonotype came up many times. The chain joins TRBV15 to TRBJ2-1; 8 bases agree with TRBD1. The junction had 11 bases not matched to a gene; V was cut back by 7 bases and J by 6 bases. Germline assignment: CDR1 LNHNV and CDR2 YYDKDF (reference sequence). This CDR3 is built from 15 residues. The CDR3 DNA sequence: TGTGCCACCACCTCGACAGGGGCCCCCCTCAATGAGCAGTTCTTC. Its translation: CATTSTGAPLNEQFF.

This clonotype was seen at least ten times. This chain connects TRBV29-1 to TRBJ1-2, with D perhaps matching TRBD1 (6 bases). CDR3 size: 15 residues. Germline V gene lookup returns CDR1 SQVTM and CDR2 ANQGSEA. V was clipped by 3 bases and J by 2 bases, with 16 bases between them. The CDR3 bases are TGCAGCGTTGAGGGGGCGGACGACGGCAACTATGGCTACACCTTC. Amino acid sequence: CSVEGADDGNYGYTF.

This clonotype occurred many times. The DNA for the CDR3 is TGCAGTGCTCAGAGGGGTACTCAAGGTCAGCCCCAGCATTTT. Amino acid sequence: CSAQRGTQGQPQHF. This chain joins TRBV20-1 and TRBJ1-5; a weak D match, TRBD1 (5 bases). V was trimmed by 5 bases and J by 6 bases, leaving 17 bases between them. Germline CDR1 and CDR2: DFQATT and SNEGSKA (reference sequence). CDR3 length equals 14 residues.

This clonotype has more than one count but fewer than ten. V gene TRBV28 combines with J gene TRBJ2-1, with 10 bases that match TRBD2. The trim removed 5 bases at V and 8 bases at J, leaving 9 bases unmatched. CDR1 is MDHEN, CDR2 SYDVKM, per germline. CDR3 length: 15 residues. The CDR3 nucleotides read TGTGCCAGCAGTACTGCTAGCGGGGGAGGGGATGAGCAGTTCTTC. Translating gives CASSTASGGGDEQFF. Filled out from reference TRBV28 and TRBJ2-1, the complete variable domain reads DVKVTQSSRYLVKRTGEKVFLECVQDMDHENMFWYRQDPGLGLRLIYFSYDVKMKEKGDIPEGYSVSREKKERFSLILESASTNQTSMYLCASSTASGGGDEQFFGPGTRLTVL.

Many counts were recorded for this clonotype. The chain links TRBV19 to TRBJ2-3; 8 bases map to TRBD1. V lost 5 bases and J lost 2; bases outside the gene matches: 6. Per the germline V gene, CDR1 is LNHDA and CDR2 is SQIVND (reference sequence). The CDR3 extends over 15 amino acids. As DNA, the CDR3 is TGTGCCAGTAGTCAGGCAGGGGGCAACACAGATACGCAGTATTTT. Its translation is CASSQAGGNTDTQYF. The whole variable domain, filled in from reference TRBV19 and TRBJ2-3, reads DGGITQSPKYLFRKEGQNVTLSCEQNLNHDAMYWYRQDPGQGLRLIYYSQIVNDFQKGDIAEGYSVSREKKESFPLTVTSAQKNPTAFYLCASSQAGGNTDTQYFGPGTRLTVL.

Note on this clonotype: With a much larger clone just one base away, this may be a read error. V gene TRBV7-2 combines with J gene TRBJ1-2, with D unresolved. The CDR3 is made up of 13 amino acids. Germline CDR1 is SGHTA and CDR2 is FQGNSA. The CDR3 DNA reads as TGTGCCAGCGGCTTAGGTAACAACTATGGCTACACCTTC. The encoded protein is CASGLGNNYGYTF.

This clonotype showed up many times. V usage is TRBV29-1 and J usage is TRBJ1-1, with D hard to call. The ends were cut back, 4 bases at V and 1 base at J, with 19 bases in the middle. CDR3 length: 16 amino acids. Looked up from germline, CDR1 is SQVTM and CDR2 is ANQGSEA. CDR3 coding DNA: TGCAGCGTTGCGCTGGGAACCGGACGTAAGAACACTGAAGCTTTCTTT. It specifies CSVALGTGRKNTEAFF. The whole variable domain, remainder taken from reference TRBV29-1 and TRBJ1-1, is SAVISQKPSRDICQRGTSLTIQCQVDSQVTMMFWYRQQPGQSLTLIATANQGSEATYESGFVIDKFPISRPNLTFSTLTVSNMSPEDSSIYLCSVALGTGRKNTEAFFGQGTRLTVV.

This clonotype showed up many times. The J gene is TRBJ1-5, the V gene TRBV20-1, with TRBD1 matching over 7 bases. V was pared by 3 bases and J by 0 bases, with 5 bases of the junction left unmatched. The length of the CDR3 is 15 residues. CDR1 and CDR2 from the germline V gene are DFQATT and SNEGSKA (reference sequence). CDR3 sequence reads: CSARRGQYSNQPQHF. The CDR3 coding sequence is TGCAGTGCTAGGAGGGGACAGTATAGCAATCAGCCCCAGCATTTT.

The chain recombines TRBV9 with TRBJ2-3; 7 bases are a match to TRBD2. The CDR3 length is 17 residues. Germline-derived CDR1 and CDR2 are SGDLS and YYNGEE. V lost 0 bases and J lost 0; bases outside the gene matches: 7. CDR3 amino acids: CASSVGRGLRSTDTQYF. Written as DNA, the CDR3 is TGTGCCAGCAGCGTAGGACGGGGACTACGTAGCACAGATACGCAGTATTTT.